This T cell receptor (beta chain) was documented in a study of T cell responses to AZD1222 COVID-19 vaccine. This CDR3 has 13 residues. Germline assignment: CDR1 MDHEN and CDR2 SYDVKM. Trimming cost V 1 base and J 8 bases, with 11 bases left between them. Method: immunoSEQ multiplex PCR; TCRdb's copy keeps in-frame clones and lacks some. The table includes over 150,000 clones, 92% detected once. The sequencing here drew on peripheral blood, taken on day 0 of MenACWY control vaccination. The clonotype was recovered from an adult in good health. V and J are TRBV28 and TRBJ1-2, with a weak D call TRBD1 (5 bases). Written as DNA, the CDR3 is TGTGCCAGCAGTTTATTAGGGGTGAGAGGCTACACCTTC. This encodes CASSLLGVRGYTF.